A selection of T cell receptor beta chains follows, all from one sample in a study of cytomegalovirus exposure and HLA in healthy donors. Produced via immunoSEQ multiplex PCR; TCRdb's table is partial and in-frame only. The profile shows 160,000 or so clones, 80% of them singletons. Specimen: PBMCs. These receptors were collected from a man aged 25 to 45 in good health and CMV-seronegative. Each CDR3 is given with its conserved first and last residue. A D gene is named only where the DNA matches it firmly. A row's size may be missing; if present it is once, few, many or a size class.

TRBV2	.	TRBJ2-3	.	TGTGCCAGCACCCTAAACTCTCCGGGTGATACGCAGTATTTT	CASTLNSPGDTQYF
TRBV19	TRBD1	TRBJ1-2	few	TGTGCCAGTAGCTACAGTCCCGGGACAGGGGCCTATGGCTACACCTTC	CASSYSPGTGAYGYTF
TRBV9	.	TRBJ1-3	.	TGTGCCAGCAGCATCACGACAGTTAACTCTGGAAACACCATATATTTT	CASSITTVNSGNTIYF
TRBV7-9	TRBD1	TRBJ2-7	.	TGCGCCAGCAGCCAGGGACAGGGGTCCTACGAGCAGTACTTC	CASSQGQGSYEQYF
TRBV5-1	TRBD1	TRBJ2-7	.	TGCGCCAGCAGTTGGACAGGCGGGGAGCAGTACTTC	CASSWTGGEQYF
TRBV5-8	.	TRBJ1-1	.	TGTGCCAGCAGCTTGGCCTTATATGCATCGGGGTCGATGAACACTGAAGCTTTCTTT	CASSLALYASGSMNTEAFF
TRBV5-1	TRBD1	TRBJ1-4	.	TGCGCCAGCAGCCAGACCGGGACAGGGGGTGAAAAACTGTTTTTT	CASSQTGTGGEKLFF
TRBV2	TRBD2	TRBJ2-7	once	TGTGCCAGCAGTTCCGGGACTAGCGGGGGGGTGATCTCCTACGAGCAGTACTTC	CASSSGTSGGVISYEQYF
TRBV6-6	.	TRBJ2-2	.	TGTGCCAGCAGTTACCAGCAGGGAACCGGGGAGCTGTTTTTT	CASSYQQGTGELFF
TRBV2	TRBD1	TRBJ2-7	.	TGTGCCAGCAGTGAGAGGGACAGGGGCTCCTACGAGCAGTACTTC	CASSERDRGSYEQYF
TRBV29-1	TRBD2	TRBJ2-3	once	TGCAGCGTTGAAGTAGGACTAGCGGGAGCCGATACGCAGTATTTT	CSVEVGLAGADTQYF
TRBV27	.	TRBJ2-7	.	TGTGCCAGCAGTTCCGCCACCACCTACGAGCAGTACTTC	CASSSATTYEQYF
TRBV28	TRBD2	TRBJ2-1	.	TGTGCCAGCAGTTTGAGCGGGGGGGCCTACAATGAGCAGTTCTTC	CASSLSGGAYNEQFF
TRBV30	.	TRBJ2-5	once	TGTGCCTGGAGTGTAAAGGGGTTGAGGGAGACCCAGTACTTC	CAWSVKGLRETQYF
TRBV5-1	TRBD2	TRBJ2-1	.	TGCGCCAGCAGCTTGGCGGGACTAGCGAGCAATGAGCAGTTCTTC	CASSLAGLASNEQFF
TRBV10-3	TRBD2	TRBJ2-1	.	TGTGCCATCAGTGAATCAGCGGGAGGTTCTAATGAGCAGTTCTTC	CAISESAGGSNEQFF
TRBV18	TRBD1	TRBJ1-4	.	TGTGCCAGCTCACCTCCGGGACAGGGGGCGATTAATGAAAAACTGTTTTTT	CASSPPGQGAINEKLFF
TRBV4-3	TRBD1	TRBJ2-7	.	TGCGCCAGCAGCCAGTCCGGGACAGGGGCCACCTACGAGCAGTACTTC	CASSQSGTGATYEQYF
TRBV7-8	.	TRBJ1-2	.	TGTGCCAGCAGCTTAGGGGTTAGGGGTCTCTATGGCTACACCTTC	CASSLGVRGLYGYTF
TRBV29-1	TRBD2	TRBJ2-3	.	TGCAGCGTTGGCCCCATAGCGGGGGGGGCAGATACGCAGTATTTT	CSVGPIAGGADTQYF
TRBV27	.	TRBJ2-2	.	TGTGCCAGCGGACGTCGGACAGACGGGGAGCTGTTTTTT	CASGRRTDGELFF
TRBV28	.	TRBJ1-6	.	TGTGCCAGCAGTTTGGACAGTGCTTCACCCCTCCACTTT	CASSLDSASPLHF
TRBV7-3	.	TRBJ1-3	.	TGTGCCAGCAGCTTAATGGGGGGCTCTGGAAACACCATATATTTT	CASSLMGGSGNTIYF
TRBV28	TRBD2	TRBJ2-1	.	TGTGCCAGCAGTTTTGGTGCTAGCGGGACTCATGAGCAGTTCTTC	CASSFGASGTHEQFF
TRBV15	TRBD1	TRBJ2-7	.	TGTGCCACCAGGCGCACCGGGACAGCTTCCTACGAGCAGTACTTC	CATRRTGTASYEQYF
TRBV2	.	TRBJ2-7	.	TGTGCCAGCAGTGTGGACAGCCCCTACGAGCAGTACTTC	CASSVDSPYEQYF
TRBV4-1	TRBD2	TRBJ2-1	.	TGCGCCAGCAGCCGCATACTAGCGGGGTCCGACAATGAGCAGTTCTTC	CASSRILAGSDNEQFF
TRBV7-9	TRBD2	TRBJ2-1	.	TGTTCCAGCCTACCGGGGGGAGCCTACAATGAGCAGTTCTTC	CSSLPGGAYNEQFF
TRBV15	TRBD1	TRBJ2-2	.	TGTGCCACCAGCAGAGATCACGGACAGGGGGCGACCGGGGAGCTGTTTTTT	CATSRDHGQGATGELFF
TRBV30	.	TRBJ2-7	.	TGTGCCTGGAGTGTGGCAGGGTTCGAGCAGTACTTC	CAWSVAGFEQYF
TRBV14	.	TRBJ1-6	once	TGTGCCAGCAGCCAAGGGGGAGGGCGTCAGAATTCACCCCTCCACTTT	CASSQGGGRQNSPLHF
TRBV15	TRBD1	TRBJ2-7	.	TGTGCCACCAGCAGGGGACAGGGGACCGGCGAGCAGTACTTC	CATSRGQGTGEQYF
TRBV10-2	.	TRBJ2-1	.	TGCGCCAGCAGGACTAACTCCTACAATGAGCAGTTCTTC	CASRTNSYNEQFF
TRBV15	.	TRBJ2-7	.	TGTGCCACCAGCCAGGGCGGGGCGACTTACGAGCAGTACTTC	CATSQGGATYEQYF
TRBV6-6	TRBD1	TRBJ1-1	few	TGTGCCAGCAGTAGGGGACAGGAAGCTTTCTTT	CASSRGQEAFF
TRBV27	TRBD2	TRBJ2-7	.	TGTGCCAGCAGGTCCACTTTACGGGCTAGCGGCTCCTACGAGCAGTACTTC	CASRSTLRASGSYEQYF
TRBV18	.	TRBJ1-2	.	TGTGCCAGCTCACCACCCGACAGTTTATATGGCTACACCTTC	CASSPPDSLYGYTF
TRBV29-1	TRBD1	TRBJ2-7	.	TGCAGCGCCTCCACAGGGGACGTCTACGAGCAGTACTTC	CSASTGDVYEQYF
TRBV6-1	.	TRBJ2-7	.	TGTGCCAGCAGTCTCGGGACTCCACCCCTCTACGAGCAGTACTTC	CASSLGTPPLYEQYF
TRBV12-5	.	TRBJ2-7	.	TGTGCTAGTGGCCCCGGACTTTACGAGCAGTACTTC	CASGPGLYEQYF
TRBV10-1	TRBD2	TRBJ2-1	.	TGCGCCAGCAGCCGGGGACTAGCGAACAATGAGCAGTTCTTC	CASSRGLANNEQFF
TRBV27	TRBD1	TRBJ1-5	.	TGTGCCAGCAGTCCCGAACAGGGGGCGGGCAATCAGCCCCAGCATTTT	CASSPEQGAGNQPQHF
TRBV7-2	TRBD2	TRBJ2-1	.	TGTGCCAGCAGCCCGCCTCCGGGACTAGCGGGAGGGCCTCACAATGAGCAGTTCTTC	CASSPPPGLAGGPHNEQFF